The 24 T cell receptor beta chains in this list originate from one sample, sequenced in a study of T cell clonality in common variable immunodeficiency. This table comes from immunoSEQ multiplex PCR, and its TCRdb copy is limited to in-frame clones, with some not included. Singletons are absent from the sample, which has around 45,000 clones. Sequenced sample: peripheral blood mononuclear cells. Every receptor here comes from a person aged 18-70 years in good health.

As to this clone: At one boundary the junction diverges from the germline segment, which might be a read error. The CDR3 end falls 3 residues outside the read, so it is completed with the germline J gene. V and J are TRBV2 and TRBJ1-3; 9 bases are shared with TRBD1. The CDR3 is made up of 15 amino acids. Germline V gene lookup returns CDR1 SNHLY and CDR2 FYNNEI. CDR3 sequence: CASSEGGTGRNTIYF. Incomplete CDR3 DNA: TGTGCCAGCAGCGAAGGTGGGACAGGGCGTAACACC.

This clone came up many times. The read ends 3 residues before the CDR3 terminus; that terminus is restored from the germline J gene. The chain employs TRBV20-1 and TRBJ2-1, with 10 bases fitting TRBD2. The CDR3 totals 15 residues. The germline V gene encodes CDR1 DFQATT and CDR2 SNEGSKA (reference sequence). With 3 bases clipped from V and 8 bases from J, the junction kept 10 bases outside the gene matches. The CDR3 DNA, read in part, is TGCAGTGCTAGGGTACCTAGCGGGAGCCGGTATGAG. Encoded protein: CSARVPSGSRYE. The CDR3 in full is CSARVPSGSRYEQFF.

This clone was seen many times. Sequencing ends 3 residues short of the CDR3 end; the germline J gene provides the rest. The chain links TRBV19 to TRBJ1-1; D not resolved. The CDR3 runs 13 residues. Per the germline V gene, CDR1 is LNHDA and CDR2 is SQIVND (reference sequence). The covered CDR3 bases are TGTGCCAGTAGTAACATGGGTTTCGAGGGA. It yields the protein CASSNMGFEG. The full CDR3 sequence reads CASSNMGFEGAFF.

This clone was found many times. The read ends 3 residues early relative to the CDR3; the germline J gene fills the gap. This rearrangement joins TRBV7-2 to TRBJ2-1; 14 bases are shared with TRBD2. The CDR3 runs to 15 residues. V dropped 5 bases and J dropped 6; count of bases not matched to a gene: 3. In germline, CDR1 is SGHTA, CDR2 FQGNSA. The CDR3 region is CASSQTSGGVNEQFF. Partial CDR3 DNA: TGTGCCAGCAGCCAGACTAGCGGGGGGGTCAATGAG.

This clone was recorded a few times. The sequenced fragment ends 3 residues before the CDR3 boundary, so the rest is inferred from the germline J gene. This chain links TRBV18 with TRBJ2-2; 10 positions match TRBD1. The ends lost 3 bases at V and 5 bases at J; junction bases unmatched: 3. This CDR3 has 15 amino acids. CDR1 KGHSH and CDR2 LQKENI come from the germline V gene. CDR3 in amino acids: CASSPDRGATGELFF. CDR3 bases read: TGTGCCAGCTCACCGGACAGGGGGGCGACCGGGGAG.

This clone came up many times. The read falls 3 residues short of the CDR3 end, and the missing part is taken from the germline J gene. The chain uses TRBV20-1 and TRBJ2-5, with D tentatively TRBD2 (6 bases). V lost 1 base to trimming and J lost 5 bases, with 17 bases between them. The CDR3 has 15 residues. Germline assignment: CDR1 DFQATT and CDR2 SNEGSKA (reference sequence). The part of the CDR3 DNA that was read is TGCAGTGCTAGAGTGGGGGGTGGAGGGCCTGAGACC. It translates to CSARVGGGGPET. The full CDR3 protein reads CSARVGGGGPETQYF.

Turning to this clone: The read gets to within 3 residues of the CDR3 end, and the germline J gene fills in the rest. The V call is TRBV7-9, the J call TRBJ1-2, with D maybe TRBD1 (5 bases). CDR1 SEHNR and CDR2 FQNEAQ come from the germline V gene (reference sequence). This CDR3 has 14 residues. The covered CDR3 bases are TGTGCCAGCAGCTTAGCGGGACTATCCTACGAC. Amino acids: CASSLAGLSYD. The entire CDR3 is CASSLAGLSYDYTF.

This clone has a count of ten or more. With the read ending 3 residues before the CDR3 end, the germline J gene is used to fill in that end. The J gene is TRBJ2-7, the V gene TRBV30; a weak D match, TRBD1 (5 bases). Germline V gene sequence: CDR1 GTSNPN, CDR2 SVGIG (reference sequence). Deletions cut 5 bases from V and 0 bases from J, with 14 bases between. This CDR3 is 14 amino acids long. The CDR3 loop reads CAWGPGPGSYEQYF. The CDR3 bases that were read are TGTGCCTGGGGCCCAGGGCCGGGCTCCTACGAG.

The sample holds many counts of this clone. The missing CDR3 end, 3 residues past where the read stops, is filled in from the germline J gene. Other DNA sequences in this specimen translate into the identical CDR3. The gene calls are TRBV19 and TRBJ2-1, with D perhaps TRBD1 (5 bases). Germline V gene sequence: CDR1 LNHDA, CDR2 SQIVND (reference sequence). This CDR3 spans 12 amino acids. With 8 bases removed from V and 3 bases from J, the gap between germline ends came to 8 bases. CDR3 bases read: TGTGCCAGTCGGACAATCTACAATGAG. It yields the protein CASRTIYNE. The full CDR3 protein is CASRTIYNEQFF. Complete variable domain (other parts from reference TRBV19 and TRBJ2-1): DGGITQSPKYLFRKEGQNVTLSCEQNLNHDAMYWYRQDPGQGLRLIYYSQIVNDFQKGDIAEGYSVSREKKESFPLTVTSAQKNPTAFYLCASRTIYNEQFFGPGTRLTVL.

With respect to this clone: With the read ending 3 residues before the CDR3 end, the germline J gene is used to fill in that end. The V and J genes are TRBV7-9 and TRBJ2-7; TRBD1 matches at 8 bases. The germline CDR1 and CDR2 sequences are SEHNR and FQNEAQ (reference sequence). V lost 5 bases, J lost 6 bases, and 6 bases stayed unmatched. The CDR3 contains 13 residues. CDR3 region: CASSLTGVGEQYF. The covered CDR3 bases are TGTGCCAGCAGCCTGACAGGGGTTGGCGAG.

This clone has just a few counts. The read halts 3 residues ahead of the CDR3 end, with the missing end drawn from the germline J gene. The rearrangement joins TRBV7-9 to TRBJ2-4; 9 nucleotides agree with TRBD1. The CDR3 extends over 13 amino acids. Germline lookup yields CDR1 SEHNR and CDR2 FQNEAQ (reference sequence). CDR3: CASSPQGALGQYF. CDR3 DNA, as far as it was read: TGTGCCAGCAGCCCACAGGGGGCCCTTGGT.

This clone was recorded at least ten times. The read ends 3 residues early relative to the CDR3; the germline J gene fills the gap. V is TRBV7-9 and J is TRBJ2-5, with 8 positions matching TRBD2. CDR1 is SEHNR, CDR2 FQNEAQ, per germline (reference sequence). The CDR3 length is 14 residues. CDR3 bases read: TGTGCCAGCAGCTTGGTAGCGGGAATAGCAACC. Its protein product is CASSLVAGIAT. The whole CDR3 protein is CASSLVAGIATQYF.

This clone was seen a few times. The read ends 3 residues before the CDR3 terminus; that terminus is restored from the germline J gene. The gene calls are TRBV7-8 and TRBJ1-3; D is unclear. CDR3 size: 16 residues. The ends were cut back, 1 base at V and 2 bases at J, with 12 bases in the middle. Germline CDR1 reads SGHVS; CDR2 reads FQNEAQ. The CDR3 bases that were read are TGTGCCAGCAGCTTAGAAAGGGTGGCCCCTGGAAACACC. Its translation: CASSLERVAPGNT. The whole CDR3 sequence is CASSLERVAPGNTIYF.

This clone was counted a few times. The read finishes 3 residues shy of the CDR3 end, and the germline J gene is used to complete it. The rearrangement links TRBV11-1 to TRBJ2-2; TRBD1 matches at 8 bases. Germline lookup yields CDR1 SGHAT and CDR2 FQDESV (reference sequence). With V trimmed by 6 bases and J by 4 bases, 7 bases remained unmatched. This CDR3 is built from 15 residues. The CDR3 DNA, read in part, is TGTGCCAGCAGTTCCAGGGGGCCGGTCACCGGGGAG. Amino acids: CASSSRGPVTGE. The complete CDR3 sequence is CASSSRGPVTGELFF.

The CDR3 reads CASSVSGEYNEQFF. CDR3 bases read: TGTGCCAGTAGCGTCTCAGGGGAGTACAATGAG. The chain is built from TRBV19 and TRBJ2-1; D might be TRBD1 (6 bases). Sequencing ends 3 residues short of the CDR3 end; the germline J gene provides the rest. Germline V gene lookup returns CDR1 LNHDA and CDR2 SQIVND (reference sequence). V was pared by 6 bases and J by 4 bases, with 13 bases between. The CDR3 consists of 14 residues.

This CDR3 is CASSRTIYNEQFF. The sequenced CDR3 bases are TGTGCCAGCAGCCGGACTATTTACAATGAG. The chain is built from TRBV2 and TRBJ2-1; D is perhaps TRBD2 (6 bases). The read terminates 3 residues ahead of where the CDR3 ends, so the germline J gene completes it. V lost 6 bases to trimming and J lost 4 bases, with 10 bases between them. Per the germline V gene, CDR1 is SNHLY and CDR2 is FYNNEI. The CDR3 is made up of 13 amino acids.

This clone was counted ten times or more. This CDR3 is CAWSGQGTGDTEAFF. CDR3 DNA (partial): TGTGCCTGGAGTGGCCAAGGGACAGGGGACACTGAA. The V call is TRBV30, the J call TRBJ1-1, with 10 bases aligning to TRBD1. The sequence runs out 3 residues before the end of the CDR3; the remainder is reconstructed from the germline J gene. The CDR3 totals 15 residues. In germline, CDR1 is GTSNPN, CDR2 SVGIG (reference sequence). The V gene end was trimmed by 1 base and the J gene end by 3 bases; junction bases not matched to a gene: 5.

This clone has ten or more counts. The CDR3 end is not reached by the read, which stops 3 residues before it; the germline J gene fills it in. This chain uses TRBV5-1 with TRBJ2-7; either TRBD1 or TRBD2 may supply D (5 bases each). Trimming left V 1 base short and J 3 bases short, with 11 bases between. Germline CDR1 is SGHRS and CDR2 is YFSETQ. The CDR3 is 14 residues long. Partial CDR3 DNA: TGCGCCAGCAGCTTGAGAGGGGCCAACTACGAG. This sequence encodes CASSLRGANYE. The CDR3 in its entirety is CASSLRGANYEQYF.

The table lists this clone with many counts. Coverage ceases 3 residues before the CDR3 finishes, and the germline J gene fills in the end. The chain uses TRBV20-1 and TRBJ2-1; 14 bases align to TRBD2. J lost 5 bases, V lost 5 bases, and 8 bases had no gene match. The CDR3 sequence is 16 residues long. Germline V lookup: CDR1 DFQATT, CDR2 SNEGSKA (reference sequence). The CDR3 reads CSAPRLAGGRNNEQFF. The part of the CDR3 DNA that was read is TGCAGTGCTCCGCGACTAGCGGGGGGGCGGAACAATGAG.

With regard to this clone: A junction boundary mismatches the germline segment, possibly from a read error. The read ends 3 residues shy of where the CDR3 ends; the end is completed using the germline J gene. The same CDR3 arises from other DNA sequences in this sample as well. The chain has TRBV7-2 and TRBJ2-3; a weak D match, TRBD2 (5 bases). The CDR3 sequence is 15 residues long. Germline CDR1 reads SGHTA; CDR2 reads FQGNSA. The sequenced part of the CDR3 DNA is TGCGCCAGCAGCGAAACTAGATCCGATACAGATACG. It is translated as CASSETRSDTDT. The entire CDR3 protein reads CASSETRSDTDTQYF.

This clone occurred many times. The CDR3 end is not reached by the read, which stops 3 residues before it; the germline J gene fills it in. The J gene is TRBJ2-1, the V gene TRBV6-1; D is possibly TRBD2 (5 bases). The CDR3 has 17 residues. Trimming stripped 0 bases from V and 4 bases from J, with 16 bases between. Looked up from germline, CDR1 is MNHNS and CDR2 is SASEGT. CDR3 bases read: TGTGCCAGCAGTGAAGCTTATCGGGGAGAAATATACAATGAG. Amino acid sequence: CASSEAYRGEIYNE. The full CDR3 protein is CASSEAYRGEIYNEQFF.

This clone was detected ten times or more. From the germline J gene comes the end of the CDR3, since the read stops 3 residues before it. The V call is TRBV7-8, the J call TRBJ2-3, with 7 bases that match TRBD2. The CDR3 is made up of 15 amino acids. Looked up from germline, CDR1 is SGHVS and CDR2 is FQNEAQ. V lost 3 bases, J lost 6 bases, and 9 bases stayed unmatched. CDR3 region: CASSFLAGEDDTQYF. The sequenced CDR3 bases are TGTGCCAGCAGCTTCTTGGCGGGAGAGGATGATACG.

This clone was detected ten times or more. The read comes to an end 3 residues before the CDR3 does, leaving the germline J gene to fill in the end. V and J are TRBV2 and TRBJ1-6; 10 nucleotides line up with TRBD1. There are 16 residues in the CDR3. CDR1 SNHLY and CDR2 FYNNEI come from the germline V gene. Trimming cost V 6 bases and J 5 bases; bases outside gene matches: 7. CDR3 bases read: TGTGCCAGCAGCGTAACGGACAGGGGGGATAATTCACCC. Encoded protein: CASSVTDRGDNSP. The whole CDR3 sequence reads CASSVTDRGDNSPLHF.

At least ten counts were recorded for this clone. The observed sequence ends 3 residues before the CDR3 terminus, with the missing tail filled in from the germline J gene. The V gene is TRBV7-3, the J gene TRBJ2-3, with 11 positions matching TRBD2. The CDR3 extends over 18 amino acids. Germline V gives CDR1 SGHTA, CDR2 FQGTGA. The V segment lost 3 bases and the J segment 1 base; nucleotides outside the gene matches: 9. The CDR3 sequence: CASSLGVKTSGGTDTQYF. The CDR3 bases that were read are TGTGCCAGCAGCTTGGGGGTTAAGACTAGCGGGGGCACAGATACG.